The entry below gives a single T cell receptor (beta chain) sequence along with its context. Its target is unknown. This specimen belongs to a study of high-grade serous ovarian cancer treatment subgroups. As for the study in general: Each sample yielded on average approximately 7,500 unique TCR beta rearrangements from around 15,000 reads.

The V gene lost 6 bases and the J gene lost 4 bases, with 13 bases spanning the gap. The CDR3 has 13 amino acids. Germline CDR1 and CDR2: SGHTA and FQGNSA. Study-level findings and limits: Higher neoantigen levels went with greater TCR clonal relatedness. Tumors within one patient showed repertoire similarity of about 0.095 to 0.79. These tumor repertoires lack spatial information from bulk sequencing.

Tumor samples were taken before definitive surgery or chemotherapy. Profiling relied on immunoSEQ multiplex PCR, and the TCRdb table lists in-frame clones only, not all of them. The table includes about 36,000 clones, around 80% detected once. Sequencing used tumor tissue. This clonotype originated in a human donor with high-grade serous ovarian cancer. The V gene is TRBV7-2, the J gene TRBJ2-7; no reliable D call. The CDR3: CASRFDGPYEQYF. In DNA form, the CDR3 reads TGTGCCAGCAGGTTTGACGGCCCATACGAGCAGTACTTC.